This T cell receptor beta chain appears in the sequencing data of a study of OX40 agonist ivuxolimab in advanced cancers. Study-wide context: Head and neck, renal cell, melanoma or hepatocellular carcinoma were the cancers that dose-escalation patients had.

Broader study findings: The average count of expanded clones was higher among CD8+ T cells than among CD4+.

Worth noting for this clone: What it binds is unknown.

The V gene's germline CDR1 is SEHNR and CDR2 FQNEAQ (reference sequence). The length of the CDR3 is 14 residues. V shed 2 bases and J shed 10 bases, with 15 bases lying between them. Some clones are missing from TCRdb's copy, which holds only in-frame ones; the method was immunoSEQ multiplex PCR. Of 42,000 or so clones listed, more than 75% are singletons. The source of this sequence is an adult with an advanced solid tumor such as melanoma, head and neck, liver or kidney cancer. Sequences were derived from CD4+ or CD8+ T cells sorted from blood, sampled in a trial of the OX40 agonist ivuxolimab. The chain joins TRBV7-9 to TRBJ1-3; tentative D call: TRBD1 (5 bases). As DNA, the CDR3 is TGTGCCAGCAGCTTATCCGGGACCCCGTTGACCATATATTTT. Translated: CASSLSGTPLTIYF.